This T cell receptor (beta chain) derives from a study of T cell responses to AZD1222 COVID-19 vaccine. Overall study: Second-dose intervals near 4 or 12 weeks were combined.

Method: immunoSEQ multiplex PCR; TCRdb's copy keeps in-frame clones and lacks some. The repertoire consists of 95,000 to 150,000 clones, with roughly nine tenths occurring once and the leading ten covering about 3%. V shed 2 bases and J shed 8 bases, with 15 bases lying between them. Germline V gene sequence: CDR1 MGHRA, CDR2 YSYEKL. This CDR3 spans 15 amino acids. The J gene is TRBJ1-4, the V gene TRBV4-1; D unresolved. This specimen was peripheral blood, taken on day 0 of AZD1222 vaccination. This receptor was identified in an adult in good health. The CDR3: CASSQWVALQEKLFF. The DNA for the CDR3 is TGCGCCAGCAGCCAATGGGTCGCACTCCAGGAAAAACTGTTTTTT.